This TCR beta chain is from a study of human T cells and chemical hapten exposure. Study context: The patch tests put 0.01% DPC on the skin of the upper back and were read 6 days later.

The CDR3 runs 15 residues. Germline V CDR1 and CDR2: MNHEY, SVGAGI. V lost 2 bases, J lost 4 bases, and 15 bases lay in between. The library tagged each cDNA molecule with unique molecular identifiers. One entry per CDR3 protein, called by TCRdb with MiXCR from the RACE reads. This sample has a few hundred thousand distinct CDR3 sequences, with roughly 7.7% found just once. The sample's time point: pre-sensitization, week 0. Stated treatment: therapeutic diphenylcyclopropenone sensitization with weekly scalp DPC. The gene calls are TRBV6-5 and TRBJ2-7, with D maybe TRBD2 (6 bases). The receptor's source is a man between 18 and 35 years old with alopecia areata. Some clones in this sample may be carry-over from other donors' samples. Specimen: whole blood, collected in connection with sensitization to the hapten diphenylcyclopropenone (DPC). The CDR3 DNA sequence: TGTGCCAGCAGTTACACTAGCTCGACAGATTACGAGCAGTACTTC. The encoded protein is CASSYTSSTDYEQYF.